The clone carrying this T cell receptor (beta chain) has at least ten counts. Using its own MiXCR run on the reads, TCRdb lists one record per CDR3 protein. This table has fewer than 550,000 distinct CDR3 sequences, approximately 10% appearing once. This entry is derived from a study of T cell repertoires in cytomegalovirus infection. Germline assignment: CDR1 SGHTA and CDR2 FQGTGA. The CDR3 is 13 residues long. The ends were cut back, 4 bases at V and 3 bases at J, with 9 bases in the middle. The receptor comes from a human donor in good health (CMV status not recorded). Some clones in this sample may be carry-over from other donors' samples. The sequenced sample was PBMCs. The chain links TRBV7-3 to TRBJ2-5; D gene ambiguous. CDR3 amino acids: CASSSEIKETQYF. As DNA, the CDR3 is TGTGCCAGCAGCTCGGAGATAAAAGAGACCCAGTACTTC.